This T cell receptor beta chain was recovered during a study of CD8 T cells in acute hepatitis C reinfection. Profiled with immunoSEQ multiplex PCR; TCRdb holds only in-frame clones, not every one. The sample holds over 30,000 clones, approximately 85% seen once. The sample's time point: naive CD8 control sorted from an acute-time-point sample. This clone is a singleton in its sample. The sequenced sample was naive CD8+ T cells from PBMCs. The TCR was taken from a woman aged 18-35 years who spontaneously cleared hepatitis C infection.

The CDR3 loop is CASSDGTGGLFYEQYF. The DNA of the CDR3 is TGTGCCAGCAGTGACGGGACAGGGGGCTTGTTTTACGAGCAGTACTTC. The chain uses TRBV2 and TRBJ2-7; 12 positions agree with TRBD1. Trimming at V came to 3 bases and at J to 4 bases, leaving 7 bases not matched to a gene. Per the germline V gene, CDR1 is SNHLY and CDR2 is FYNNEI. The length of the CDR3 is 16 residues.